The 32 T cell receptor beta chains below come from one sample, sequenced in a study of blood T cells in healthy people across ages. A sample-barcoded 5' primer and a J-beta primer mix were used in a second PCR of about 7 to 12 cycles. TCRdb re-analysed the 5' RACE reads in MiXCR, keeping a single row per CDR3 protein. The sample has about 1.5 million distinct CDR3 sequences; 42% are singletons. Sequenced: blood. Every receptor here comes from a woman aged 18-29 years in good health.

This chain connects TRBV20-1 to TRBJ2-5, with D uncertain. The CDR3 has 13 amino acids. Germline V gene sequence: CDR1 DFQATT, CDR2 SNEGSKA (reference sequence). V was shortened by 0 bases and J by 5 bases, with 10 bases between the two germline ends. CDR3: CSARDNRQETQYF. The CDR3 coding sequence is TGCAGTGCTAGAGATAATCGTCAGGAGACCCAGTACTTC.

This clonotype has a handful of counts. V is TRBV4-1 and J is TRBJ1-2, with 7 bases that match TRBD1. The ends lost 3 bases at V and 5 bases at J; junction bases unmatched: 9. CDR1 MGHRA and CDR2 YSYEKL come from the germline V gene. The CDR3 loop spans 15 amino acids. The CDR3 region is CASSHPGGQTYGYTF. The CDR3, as DNA: TGCGCCAGCAGCCACCCCGGGGGACAGACTTATGGCTACACCTTC.

The chain joins TRBV20-1 to TRBJ2-1; perhaps TRBD2 as D (6 bases). The ends were cut back, 5 bases at V and 7 bases at J, with 9 bases in the middle. CDR1 and CDR2 (germline): DFQATT, SNEGSKA (reference sequence). This CDR3 has 11 residues. The CDR3 DNA reads as TGCAGTGCTCCTAGCGTGAATGAGCAGTTCTTC. Its protein product is CSAPSVNEQFF.

The CDR3 loop reads CASSPPDRVYEQYF. The CDR3, as DNA: TGCGCCAGCAGCCCTCCCGACAGGGTCTACGAGCAGTACTTC. The J gene is TRBJ2-7, the V gene TRBV5-1, with TRBD1 matching 7 bases. This CDR3 region has 14 residues. The V gene's germline CDR1 is SGHRS and CDR2 YFSETQ. With V trimmed by 4 bases and J by 3 bases, 7 bases remained unmatched.

V is TRBV15 and J is TRBJ1-4, with 8 bases aligning to TRBD1. Germline V lookup: CDR1 LNHNV, CDR2 YYDKDF (reference sequence). V trimming: 1 base; J trimming: 4 bases; junction bases outside the gene matches: 2. The CDR3 is 15 amino acids. This CDR3 is CATSRVDRDNEKLFF. In nucleotides, the CDR3 is TGTGCCACCAGCAGAGTGGACAGGGATAATGAAAAACTGTTTTTT.

About this clonotype itself: A much larger clone is a single base away; this may be a read error. This CDR3 is CASSGTVNTDTQYF. DNA for the CDR3: TGTGCCAGCAGCGGGACAGTGAACACAGATACGCAGTATTTT. The chain recombines TRBV6-5 with TRBJ2-3; 7 bases fit TRBD1. From germline, CDR1 is MNHEY and CDR2 SVGAGI. The CDR3 loop spans 14 amino acids. After removal of 6 bases from V and 2 bases from J, the junction contained 5 bases not matched to a gene.

Remarks on this clonotype: This may be a read error: a much more frequent sequence differs by one nucleotide. The chain recombines TRBV20-1 with TRBJ2-7; 7 positions agree with TRBD1. Trimming removed 8 bases from V and 7 bases from J; junction bases left unmatched: 20. The CDR3 is made up of 15 amino acids. Germline values: CDR1 DFQATT, CDR2 SNEGSKA (reference sequence). CDR3 coding DNA: TGCAGTTACTTGGGGAAACTACAGGGGCCCAAGGAGCAGTACTTC. Translated: CSYLGKLQGPKEQYF.

The table lists this clonotype with a few counts. V gene TRBV12-3 or TRBV12-4 combines with J gene TRBJ1-2, with D possibly TRBD1 on 5 matching bases. This CDR3 is 14 amino acids long. The ends were cut back, 6 bases at V and 7 bases at J, with 18 bases in the middle. CDR3 bases: TGTGCCAGCAGCCCCGTCGACAGCCGAGTTGGCTACACCTTC. This codes for CASSPVDSRVGYTF.

This clonotype has only a few counts. The rearrangement joins TRBV10-1 to TRBJ2-7; either TRBD1 or TRBD2 may supply D (5 bases each). This CDR3 has 15 residues. Germline loops: CDR1 WNHNN, CDR2 SYGVQD (reference sequence). The ends were cut back, 2 bases at V and 8 bases at J, with 19 bases in the middle. CDR3 in amino acids: CASSETGTDRLQQYF. In nucleotides, the CDR3 is TGCGCCAGCAGTGAGACGGGGACGGACCGTCTTCAGCAGTACTTC.

This clonotype turned up a few times. The rearrangement uses TRBV11-2 and TRBJ2-3; the match to TRBD2 covers 7 bases. This CDR3 is 16 amino acids long. After removal of 5 bases from V and 5 bases from J, the junction contained 13 bases not matched to a gene. Per germline, CDR1 SGHAT and CDR2 FQNNGV. CDR3 sequence (DNA): TGTGCCAGCAGCCCCCAAGCGGGACCAAGGGGAGATACGCAGTATTTT. It encodes CASSPQAGPRGDTQYF.

This clonotype was observed a handful of times. V and J are TRBV10-3 and TRBJ2-5, with 10 positions matching TRBD2. The CDR3 runs 17 residues. V was pared by 2 bases and J by 5 bases, with 11 bases of the junction left unmatched. The germline V gene has CDR1 ENHRY and CDR2 SYGVKD. The CDR3 DNA reads as TGTGCCATCAGTGAGGGTCTAGCGGGGGCTGCGGCGGAGACCCAGTACTTC. Encoded protein: CAISEGLAGAAAETQYF.

This clonotype appeared a few times. The chain combines TRBV20-1 with TRBJ1-4, with 7 bases aligning to TRBD1. Germline-derived CDR1 and CDR2 are DFQATT and SNEGSKA (reference sequence). Losses at the gene ends were 5 bases for V and 7 bases for J; bases not matched to a gene: 4. The CDR3 covers 12 residues. The CDR3 is CSAPDRVEKLFF. CDR3 in DNA: TGCAGTGCTCCCGACAGGGTTGAAAAACTGTTTTTT.

This chain connects TRBV11-2 to TRBJ2-3; tentative D call: TRBD2 (6 bases). The CDR3 has 14 amino acids. Trimming cost V 5 bases and J 9 bases, with 18 bases left between them. The germline CDR1 and CDR2 sequences are SGHAT and FQNNGV. The CDR3 DNA reads as TGTGCCAGCAGCCAGAGGAGGGACTTGGCGACGCAGTATTTT. Its translation: CASSQRRDLATQYF.

V and J are TRBV10-1 and TRBJ2-5; 7 positions agree with TRBD2. Germline values: CDR1 WNHNN, CDR2 SYGVQD (reference sequence). The CDR3 length is 16 residues. After removal of 3 bases from V and 0 bases from J, the junction contained 7 bases not matched to a gene. CDR3 sequence: CASSDGSGEYQETQYF. The CDR3 region has the DNA TGCGCCAGCAGTGATGGCAGCGGGGAGTACCAAGAGACCCAGTACTTC.

V is TRBV6-1 and J is TRBJ1-2, with 7 bases identical to TRBD1. Germline loops: CDR1 MNHNS, CDR2 SASEGT. V lost 6 bases, J lost 4 bases, and 8 bases stayed unmatched. The CDR3 is 14 residues long. The CDR3 DNA reads as TGTGCCAGCAGACTTACAGGGGAGGGCTATGGCTACACCTTC. Translating gives CASRLTGEGYGYTF.

About this clonotype itself: One junction end does not reproduce the germline sequence, and a read error may be involved. The rearrangement uses TRBV27 and TRBJ2-1, with a tentative D call TRBD1 (5 bases). The length of the CDR3 is 16 residues. In germline, CDR1 is MNHEY, CDR2 SMNVEV (reference sequence). The DNA of the CDR3 is TGTGCCAGCAGTTTATTCTACAGGCCGTCCTACAAGGAGCAGTTCTTC. It translates to CASSLFYRPSYKEQFF.

This clonotype was detected only a few times. A junction end diverges from the germline sequence, so it may reflect a read error. The chain uses TRBV29-1 and TRBJ2-5, with TRBD2 as a possible D gene (6 bases). CDR3 size: 15 residues. Germline-derived CDR1 and CDR2 are SQVTM and ANQGSEA. CDR3 sequence: CSVGEGGTYQETQYF. For the CDR3, the DNA is TGTAGCGTTGGTGAGGGCGGGACGTACCAAGAGACGCAGTACTTC.

The rearrangement uses TRBV24-1 and TRBJ2-3; 8 bases map to TRBD1. Germline V gene sequence: CDR1 KGHDR, CDR2 SFDVKD. V was clipped by 7 bases and J by 1 base; unmatched bases: 6. CDR3 length: 15 residues. The CDR3 nucleotides read TGTGCCACCAGAGAAAAGGACAGGGGCACAGATACGCAGTATTTT. Amino acids: CATREKDRGTDTQYF.

This clonotype was picked up one time. The J gene is TRBJ2-5, the V gene TRBV20-1; TRBD2 agrees at 13 bases. The V gene's germline CDR1 is DFQATT and CDR2 SNEGSKA (reference sequence). V was pared by 5 bases and J by 4 bases, with 7 bases of the junction left unmatched. This CDR3 is 15 amino acids long. The CDR3 DNA reads TGCAGTGCTGAGACTAGCGGGGGGCTTGGAGAGACCCAGTACTTC. Its translation: CSAETSGGLGETQYF.

As regards this clonotype: The germline gene is not matched at one end of the junction; a read error may be the cause. This chain uses TRBV3-1 with TRBJ1-1; no clear D. CDR1 LGHDT and CDR2 YNNKEL come from the germline V gene (reference sequence). The CDR3 extends over 15 amino acids. The CDR3: CACSDPEFGKAEAFF. CDR3 nucleotide sequence: TGTGCCTGCAGCGACCCGGAATTCGGGAAAGCTGAAGCTTTCTTT.

Details on this clonotype: One end of the junction fails to match germline, which may point to a read error. The CDR3 sequence: CANSLVRGNTEAFF. The CDR3 nucleotides read TGTGCCAACAGCTTAGTGCGGGGAAACACTGAAGCTTTCTTT. V and J are TRBV7-2 and TRBJ1-1; D is unclear. Per germline, CDR1 SGHTA and CDR2 FQGNSA. This CDR3 spans 14 amino acids.

This clonotype appeared a few times. The rearrangement joins TRBV10-3 to TRBJ1-1, with D perhaps matching TRBD1 (5 bases). The CDR3 length is 14 residues. CDR1 ENHRY and CDR2 SYGVKD come from the germline V gene. Trimming removed 0 bases at V and 4 bases at J, with 9 bases between. The CDR3 here is CAISESGRITEAFF. DNA of the CDR3: TGTGCCATCAGTGAGTCGGGACGGATCACTGAAGCTTTCTTT.

This clonotype was seen more than once but under ten times. The chain recombines TRBV6-5 with TRBJ2-2, with D unresolved. The CDR3 is made up of 14 amino acids. V gave up 3 bases and J gave up 1 base, with 6 bases separating them. Germline CDR1 reads MNHEY; CDR2 reads SVGAGI. CDR3 sequence reads: CASSYSQNTGELFF. The CDR3 coding sequence is TGTGCCAGCAGTTATTCGCAGAACACCGGGGAGCTGTTTTTT.

The V and J genes are TRBV21-1 and TRBJ2-2; the table's TRBD1 call for D was not verified on the DNA. TRBV21-1 is deemed a pseudogene. The CDR3 runs to 19 residues. CDR3 nucleotide sequence: TGTGCCAGCAGCAAAGCTAGGGGTTTTCCACGGGTTAACACCGGGGAGCTGTTTTTT. This codes for CASSKARGFPRVNTGELFF.

This clonotype was found a few times. J is TRBJ2-1 and V is TRBV12-3 or TRBV12-4; D is undetermined. The length of the CDR3 is 14 residues. V was clipped by 3 bases and J by 6 bases, with 12 bases between them. The chain's CDR3 is CASSFTPSANEQFF. The CDR3 region has the DNA TGTGCCAGCAGTTTTACCCCCTCGGCCAATGAGCAGTTCTTC.

The V call is TRBV13, the J call TRBJ2-7; possibly TRBD2 for D (5 bases). V was pared by 5 bases and J by 1 base, with 15 bases between. The CDR3 sequence is 15 residues long. The V gene's germline CDR1 is PRHDT and CDR2 FYEKMQ (reference sequence). CDR3 nucleotides: TGTGCCAGCAGCGCAACTAGTAGGAATTCCTACGAGCAGTACTTC. Protein: CASSATSRNSYEQYF. The whole variable domain, remainder taken from reference TRBV13 and TRBJ2-7, is AAGVIQSPRHLIKEKRETATLKCYPIPRHDTVYWYQQGPGQDPQFLISFYEKMQSDKGSIPDRFSAQQFSDYHSELNMSSLELGDSALYFCASSATSRNSYEQYFGPGTRLTVT.

The rearrangement joins TRBV10-3 to TRBJ2-5; D is unresolved. The germline V gene has CDR1 ENHRY and CDR2 SYGVKD. This CDR3 has 14 residues. V shed 0 bases and J shed 11 bases, with 16 bases lying between them. CDR3 coding DNA: TGTGCCATCAGTGAGTCGGGTACAAACAATGAGCAGTACTTC. Its protein product is CAISESGTNNEQYF.

The chain carries TRBV20-1 and TRBJ2-3, with 9 bases identical to TRBD2. The length of the CDR3 is 19 residues. The germline gives CDR1 DFQATT, CDR2 SNEGSKA (reference sequence). The J segment lost 1 base and the V segment lost 1 base, leaving 15 bases of the junction unmatched. CDR3 amino acids: CSARVQASGKGVGTDTQYF. Here the CDR3 DNA reads TGCAGTGCTAGAGTACAGGCTAGCGGGAAAGGAGTAGGCACAGATACGCAGTATTTT.

In its sample, this clonotype was seen a few times. The chain is built from TRBV25-1 and TRBJ2-7, with D tentatively TRBD2 (5 bases). The CDR3 runs 12 residues. Trimming pared 0 bases from V and 7 bases from J, leaving 7 bases between. Germline-derived CDR1 and CDR2 are MGHDK and SYGVNS. In DNA form, the CDR3 reads TGTGCCAGCAGTGAATATGGGGAGGAGCAGTACTTC. Its protein is CASSEYGEEQYF.

This clonotype was recorded a few times. The chain recombines TRBV10-3 with TRBJ2-3; 7 nucleotides line up with TRBD2. With V trimmed by 8 bases and J by 4 bases, 3 bases remained unmatched. There are 12 residues in the CDR3. Germline V gene lookup returns CDR1 ENHRY and CDR2 SYGVKD. Here the CDR3 DNA reads TGTGCCATCGGCGGGAGTGCAGATACGCAGTATTTT. This encodes CAIGGSADTQYF.

This clonotype was observed a few times. The V call is TRBV10-3, the J call TRBJ1-5, with D maybe TRBD1 (6 bases). Trimming took 0 bases from V and 4 from J, leaving 10 bases between them. This CDR3 region has 15 residues. Per germline, CDR1 ENHRY and CDR2 SYGVKD. The DNA for the CDR3 is TGTGCCATCAGTGAGTCAAGGCAGGGGAATCAGCCCCAGCATTTT. Translated: CAISESRQGNQPQHF.

This clonotype occurred a few times. The CDR3 reads CASSGSGGQYNEQYF. CDR3 in DNA: TGTGCCAGCAGTGGGAGCGGGGGACAATACAATGAGCAGTACTTC. This chain links TRBV28 with TRBJ2-5; 8 nucleotides match TRBD2. CDR1 is MDHEN, CDR2 SYDVKM, per germline. V was clipped by 5 bases and J by 11 bases; unmatched bases: 16. This CDR3 is built from 15 residues.